The rows below give T cell receptor beta chains drawn from one sample of a study of blood T cell repertoires in COVID-19. The method was immunoSEQ multiplex PCR; TCRdb's version includes in-frame clones alone and lacks a portion of them. The sample includes roughly 150,000 clones, around 82% of them seen just once. Sequencing was performed on peripheral blood. The source of these receptors is a man older than 75 with COVID-19, enrolled during active disease. Each CDR3 is given with its conserved first and last residue. A D gene is named only where the DNA matches it firmly. Clone sizes are given selectively: once, few, many, or a class where the clone is expanded.

J: TRBJ1-5
D: .
V: TRBV19
size: .
CDR3: CASSGRTAYSNQPQHF
DNA: TGTGCCAGTAGTGGCAGGACAGCTTATAGCAATCAGCCCCAGCATTTT

J: TRBJ2-5
D: .
V: TRBV7-2
size: once
CDR3: CASSLAGRGKTQYF
DNA: TGTGCCAGCAGCTTAGCGGGCAGGGGAAAGACCCAGTACTTC

J: TRBJ1-2
D: TRBD1
V: TRBV11-2
size: few
CDR3: CASTYSLGQGAGYTF
DNA: TGTGCCAGCACTTATTCCCTGGGGCAGGGGGCCGGCTACACCTTC

J: TRBJ2-7
D: .
V: TRBV7-9
size: .
CDR3: CASSLVTGPYEQYF
DNA: TGTGCCAGCAGCTTAGTTACAGGGCCCTACGAGCAGTACTTC

J: TRBJ1-1
D: .
V: TRBV5-1
size: .
CDR3: CASSLPQSRNTEAFF
DNA: TGCGCCAGCAGCTTGCCACAGAGTCGGAACACTGAAGCTTTCTTT

J: TRBJ1-1
D: .
V: TRBV10-1
size: .
CDR3: CASSEYRGGTEAFF
DNA: TGCGCCAGCAGTGAGTATAGGGGAGGGACTGAAGCTTTCTTT

J: TRBJ1-2
D: .
V: TRBV27
size: .
CDR3: CASSLRQGYGYTF
DNA: TGTGCCAGCAGTTTACGGCAGGGGTATGGCTACACCTTC

J: TRBJ1-1
D: TRBD1
V: TRBV7-8
size: .
CDR3: CASSGTRQGEAFF
DNA: TGTGCCAGCAGCGGCACCCGACAGGGTGAAGCTTTCTTT

J: TRBJ2-7
D: .
V: TRBV9
size: .
CDR3: CASSVRTDYEQYF
DNA: TGTGCCAGCAGCGTTCGGACAGACTACGAGCAGTACTTC

J: TRBJ2-6
D: TRBD1
V: TRBV15
size: once
CDR3: CATSTGDSSGANVLTF
DNA: TGTGCCACCAGCACCGGGGACAGCTCTGGGGCCAACGTCCTGACTTTC

J: TRBJ1-2
D: .
V: TRBV5-4
size: .
CDR3: CASSLVSVNYGYTF
DNA: TGTGCCAGCAGCTTGGTTTCAGTTAACTATGGCTACACCTTC

J: TRBJ1-2
D: .
V: TRBV6-6
size: .
CDR3: CASSFLNRGVGYTF
DNA: TGTGCCAGCAGTTTCCTAAACCGGGGTGTGGGCTACACCTTC

J: TRBJ2-1
D: TRBD2
V: TRBV24-1
size: once
CDR3: CATSDPGLANEQFF
DNA: TGTGCCACCAGTGACCCGGGACTAGCGAATGAGCAGTTCTTC

J: TRBJ1-5
D: TRBD1
V: TRBV6-5
size: .
CDR3: CASSTSGGHQPQHF
DNA: TGTGCCAGCAGTACATCAGGGGGCCATCAGCCCCAGCATTTT

J: TRBJ1-5
D: .
V: TRBV7-2
size: .
CDR3: CASSPGDYGGPQHF
DNA: TGTGCCAGCAGCCCAGGGGACTATGGGGGGCCCCAGCATTTT

J: TRBJ2-3
D: TRBD1
V: TRBV2
size: .
CDR3: CASTGQGSTDTQYF
DNA: TGTGCCAGCACCGGACAGGGGAGCACAGATACGCAGTATTTT

J: TRBJ2-2
D: .
V: TRBV6-5
size: .
CDR3: CASRDTTTGELFF
DNA: TGTGCCAGCAGGGACACCACCACCGGGGAGCTGTTTTTT

J: TRBJ1-1
D: TRBD1
V: TRBV18
size: .
CDR3: CASSPGMAGGAGTEAFF
DNA: TGTGCCAGCTCACCAGGGATGGCAGGGGGCGCTGGCACTGAAGCTTTCTTT

J: TRBJ2-3
D: TRBD1
V: TRBV24-1
size: .
CDR3: CATSDRGQGTDTQYF
DNA: TGTGCCACCAGTGATCGAGGACAGGGCACAGATACGCAGTATTTT

J: TRBJ2-1
D: .
V: TRBV7-2
size: .
CDR3: CASSLGAGEQFF
DNA: TGTGCCAGCAGCTTAGGGGCAGGGGAGCAGTTCTTC

J: TRBJ1-6
D: .
V: TRBV19
size: .
CDR3: CASSKDSAISSYNSPLHF
DNA: TGTGCCAGTAGTAAGGACTCGGCGATTAGCTCCTATAATTCACCCCTCCACTTT

J: TRBJ2-1
D: TRBD1
V: TRBV9
size: .
CDR3: CASSDRGNSYNEQFF
DNA: TGTGCCAGCAGCGACAGGGGGAACTCCTACAATGAGCAGTTCTTC

J: TRBJ1-2
D: TRBD1
V: TRBV7-6
size: .
CDR3: CASSLQGVYGYTF
DNA: TGTGCCAGCAGCTTACAGGGGGTCTATGGCTACACCTTC

J: TRBJ2-6
D: TRBD2
V: TRBV7-2
size: once
CDR3: CASSLVGGLSGANVLTF
DNA: TGTGCCAGCAGCTTAGTGGGAGGGTTGTCTGGGGCCAACGTCCTGACTTTC

J: TRBJ2-1
D: TRBD1
V: TRBV28
size: few
CDR3: CASRLPLQGRRDEQFF
DNA: TGTGCCAGCAGACTTCCCCTACAGGGGCGCAGGGATGAGCAGTTCTTC

J: TRBJ1-6
D: .
V: TRBV9
size: .
CDR3: CASSPQGYNSPLHF
DNA: TGTGCCAGCAGCCCACAGGGATATAATTCACCCCTCCACTTT

J: TRBJ1-1
D: .
V: TRBV6-5
size: .
CDR3: CASREGQGNTEAFF
DNA: TGTGCCAGCAGGGAGGGTCAGGGGAACACTGAAGCTTTCTTT

J: TRBJ2-1
D: TRBD2
V: TRBV11-2
size: .
CDR3: CASSSPGASGRSYNEQFF
DNA: TGTGCCAGCAGCTCGCCTGGGGCTAGCGGGAGGTCCTACAATGAGCAGTTCTTC

J: TRBJ1-1
D: TRBD1
V: TRBV11-3
size: .
CDR3: CASSLTGDREAFF
DNA: TGTGCCAGCAGCTTGACAGGGGATAGAGAAGCTTTCTTT

J: TRBJ1-1
D: TRBD1
V: TRBV6-2/TRBV6-3
size: .
CDR3: CASSYSTGTEAFF
DNA: TGTGCCAGCAGTTACTCGACAGGGACTGAAGCTTTCTTT

J: TRBJ1-6
D: TRBD1
V: TRBV6-2/TRBV6-3
size: .
CDR3: CASSIRLGQGALSPLHF
DNA: TGTGCCAGCAGCATACGGTTGGGACAGGGGGCACTTTCACCCCTCCACTTT

J: TRBJ2-5
D: .
V: TRBV5-1
size: .
CDR3: CASSLAEGRETQYF
DNA: TGCGCCAGCAGCTTGGCCGAGGGCCGGGAGACCCAGTACTTC

J: TRBJ1-1
D: TRBD1
V: TRBV7-2
size: few
CDR3: CASSLGGPGQGGAFF
DNA: TGTGCCAGCAGCTTAGGGGGTCCGGGACAGGGAGGAGCTTTCTTT

J: TRBJ2-1
D: TRBD2
V: TRBV18
size: once
CDR3: CASSLRLAGDISYNEPFF
DNA: TGTGCCAGCTCACTCCGACTAGCGGGGGATATTTCCTACAATGAGCCGTTCTTC

J: TRBJ2-2
D: TRBD1
V: TRBV5-1
size: .
CDR3: CASSPGQGRTGELFF
DNA: TGCGCCAGCAGCCCGGGACAGGGCAGGACCGGGGAGCTGTTTTTT

J: TRBJ1-4
D: .
V: TRBV5-1
size: .
CDR3: CASGAQPRGTNEKLFF
DNA: TGCGCCAGCGGCGCTCAACCTCGGGGAACGAATGAAAAACTGTTTTTT

J: TRBJ1-1
D: .
V: TRBV14
size: .
CDR3: CASSQTGRSVVREAFF
DNA: TGTGCCAGCAGCCAAACAGGGCGCTCGGTGGTTCGCGAAGCTTTCTTT

J: TRBJ1-6
D: .
V: TRBV19
size: .
CDR3: CASSSEQGRGEPLHF
DNA: TGTGCCAGTAGTTCTGAACAGGGAAGGGGCGAACCCCTCCACTTT

J: TRBJ1-1
D: .
V: TRBV3-1/TRBV3-2
size: .
CDR3: CASSQGSNTEAFF
DNA: TGTGCCAGCAGCCAGGGCAGCAACACTGAAGCTTTCTTT

J: TRBJ1-1
D: TRBD1
V: TRBV4-2
size: .
CDR3: CASSQHGTGESVNTEAFF
DNA: TGTGCCAGCAGCCAACATGGGACAGGTGAGTCGGTGAACACTGAAGCTTTCTTT

J: TRBJ2-2
D: TRBD1
V: TRBV7-2
size: .
CDR3: CASSPGQGNWDTGELFF
DNA: TGTGCCAGCAGTCCAGGACAGGGAAATTGGGACACCGGGGAGCTGTTTTTT

J: TRBJ2-5
D: .
V: TRBV7-2
size: .
CDR3: CASSLMAGGETQYF
DNA: TGTGCCAGCAGCTTAATGGCAGGGGGGGAGACCCAGTACTTC